These T cell receptor beta chains were read from a single sample in a study of T cell repertoires in cytomegalovirus infection. In TCRdb, the reads were re-called with MiXCR into one record per CDR3 protein. There are 630,000 or so distinct CDR3 sequences in the sample; 20% to 30% occur only once, and 7.5% to 9% lies in the top ten. The source material was CD8+ T cells from PBMCs. Receptors were obtained from a human donor in good health (CMV status not recorded). Some clones in this sample may be carry-over from other donors' samples. Both conserved end residues are part of each CDR3. Clone size is stated in some rows and not others, as once, few, many or a class when expanded.

abundance | j_gene | v_gene | CDR3aa
few | TRBJ2-3 | TRBV5-1 | CASTSGSTDTQYF
few | TRBJ2-6 | TRBV29-1 | CSVPDRFDSGANVLTF
few | TRBJ2-1 | TRBV6-2/TRBV6-3 | CASSYSGTYNEQFF
NA | TRBJ1-5 | TRBV7-9 | CASSPPGQLDNQPQHF
many | TRBJ2-7 | TRBV7-2 | CASSLRATSPYEQYF
NA | TRBJ2-1 | TRBV6-6 | CASSYDGTGSDNEQFF
NA | TRBJ1-2 | TRBV20-1 | CSAGTGPGGYTF
NA | TRBJ1-1 | TRBV2 | CASSESDSLNTEAFF
NA | TRBJ2-2 | TRBV7-2 | CASSLAPGLAGPTGELFF
NA | TRBJ2-3 | TRBV20-1 | CSAPTEGPDTQYF
few | TRBJ1-1 | TRBV7-9 | CASSLERFEAFF
NA | TRBJ2-5 | TRBV20-1 | CSARDPGQETQYF
NA | TRBJ1-2 | TRBV6-2/TRBV6-3 | CASSSISRGFGYTF
NA | TRBJ2-7 | TRBV27 | CASSLTTTGDEQYF
many | TRBJ1-1 | TRBV7-9 | CASSSIGDEAFF
NA | TRBJ2-7 | TRBV7-9 | CASSRDGPYEQYF
NA | TRBJ2-3 | TRBV6-6 | CASSYTGQGPFTDTQYF
NA | TRBJ2-3 | TRBV12-5 | CASGTPATQYF
NA | TRBJ2-1 | TRBV6-2/TRBV6-3 | CASSSQGWTHNEQFF
few | TRBJ2-1 | TRBV10-3 | CAISWTSGGSYNEQFF
NA | TRBJ2-2 | TRBV4-1 | CASSQYLGGFDTGELFF
many | TRBJ2-7 | TRBV7-8 | CASSLMEEGGLEQYF
NA | TRBJ1-5 | TRBV7-9 | CASSQGLNQPQHF
NA | TRBJ1-3 | TRBV2 | CASSGDRNTIYF
NA | TRBJ2-3 | TRBV12-3/TRBV12-4 | CASSLGSRTDTQYF
NA | TRBJ2-1 | TRBV7-3 | CASSFDLDTYNEQFF
once | TRBJ2-7 | TRBV29-1 | CSVELEGSSYEQYF
few | TRBJ1-2 | TRBV7-9 | CASSLRQGVPYGYTF
many | TRBJ2-5 | TRBV7-8 | CASSLTSGVGETQYF
few | TRBJ2-7 | TRBV11-2 | CASSLLDSSYEQYF
few | TRBJ1-1 | TRBV4-1 | CASARSYTEAFF
NA | TRBJ2-2 | TRBV7-6 | CASSSRLGDTGELFF
NA | TRBJ2-1 | TRBV11-3 | CASSLARAGEQFF
many | TRBJ2-1 | TRBV6-6 | CASGRTSGALNEQFF
NA | TRBJ2-1 | TRBV20-1 | CSASWGQWGGRGYNEQFF
NA | TRBJ1-2 | TRBV12-5 | CASGLVLGTYTF
many | TRBJ1-1 | TRBV7-6 | CASSTFGGQGTEAFF
few | TRBJ2-1 | TRBV6-1 | CASRLIGQFF
few | TRBJ2-4 | TRBV6-5 | CASSLGPDSSKNIQYF